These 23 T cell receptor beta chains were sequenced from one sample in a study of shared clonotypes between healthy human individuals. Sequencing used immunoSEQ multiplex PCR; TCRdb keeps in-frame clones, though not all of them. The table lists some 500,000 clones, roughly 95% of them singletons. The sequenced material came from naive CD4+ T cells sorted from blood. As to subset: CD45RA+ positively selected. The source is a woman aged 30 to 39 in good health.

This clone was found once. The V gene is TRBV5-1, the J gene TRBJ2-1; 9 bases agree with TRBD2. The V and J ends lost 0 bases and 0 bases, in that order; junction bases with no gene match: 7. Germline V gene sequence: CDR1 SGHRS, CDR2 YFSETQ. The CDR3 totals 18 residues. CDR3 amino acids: CASSLAGSGGSSYNEQFF. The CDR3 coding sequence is TGCGCCAGCAGCTTGGCTGGGAGCGGGGGGAGCTCCTACAATGAGCAGTTCTTC.

CDR3 protein: CASRRGGPSSYTF. The CDR3 DNA is TGCGCCAGCAGACGCGGCGGCCCCTCTAGCTACACCTTC. The chain carries TRBV5-1 and TRBJ1-2; no reliable D call. CDR3 length: 13 residues. V was trimmed by 5 bases and J by 9 bases, leaving 17 bases between them. Germline loops: CDR1 SGHRS, CDR2 YFSETQ.

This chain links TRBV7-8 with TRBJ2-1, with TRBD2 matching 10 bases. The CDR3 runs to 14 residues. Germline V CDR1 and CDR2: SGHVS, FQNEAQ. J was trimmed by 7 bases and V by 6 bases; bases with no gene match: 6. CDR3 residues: CASSLAGVVNEQFF. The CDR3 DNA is TGTGCCAGCAGTCTAGCGGGAGTGGTAAATGAGCAGTTCTTC.

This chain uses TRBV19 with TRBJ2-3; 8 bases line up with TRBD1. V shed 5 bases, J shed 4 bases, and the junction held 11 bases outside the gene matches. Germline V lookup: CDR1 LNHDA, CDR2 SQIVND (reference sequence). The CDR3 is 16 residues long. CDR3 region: CASSDQGARSADTQYF. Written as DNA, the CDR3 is TGTGCCAGTAGTGACCAGGGGGCCAGGAGTGCAGATACGCAGTATTTT.

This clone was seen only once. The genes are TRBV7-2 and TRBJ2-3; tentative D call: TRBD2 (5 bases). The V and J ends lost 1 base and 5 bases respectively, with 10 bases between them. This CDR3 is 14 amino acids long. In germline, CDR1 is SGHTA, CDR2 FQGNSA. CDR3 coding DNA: TGTGCCAGCAGCTTAGGGGCGGGCGAAGATACGCAGTATTTT. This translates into CASSLGAGEDTQYF.

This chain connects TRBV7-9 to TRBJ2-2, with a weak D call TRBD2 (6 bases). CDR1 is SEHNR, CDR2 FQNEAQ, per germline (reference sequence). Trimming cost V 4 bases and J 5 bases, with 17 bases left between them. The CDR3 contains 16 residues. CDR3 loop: CASSYDVGRGTGELFF. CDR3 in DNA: TGTGCCAGCAGCTACGATGTGGGGCGGGGAACCGGGGAGCTGTTTTTT.

The CDR3 DNA reads TGTGCCAGCAGTTTATCACAGGGGGGTAATCAGCCCCAGCATTTT. Its translation: CASSLSQGGNQPQHF. The chain uses TRBV28 and TRBJ1-5, with 8 nucleotides matching TRBD1. The trim removed 1 base at V and 4 bases at J, leaving 3 bases unmatched. Germline V gene data show CDR1 as MDHEN and CDR2 as SYDVKM. CDR3 length: 15 residues.

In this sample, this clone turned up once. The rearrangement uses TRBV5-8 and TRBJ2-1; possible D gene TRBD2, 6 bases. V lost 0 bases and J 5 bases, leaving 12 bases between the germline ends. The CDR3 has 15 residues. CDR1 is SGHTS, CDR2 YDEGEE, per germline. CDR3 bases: TGTGCCAGCAGCTTGGGGCCGGCGGGAAACAATGAGCAGTTCTTC. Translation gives CASSLGPAGNNEQFF.

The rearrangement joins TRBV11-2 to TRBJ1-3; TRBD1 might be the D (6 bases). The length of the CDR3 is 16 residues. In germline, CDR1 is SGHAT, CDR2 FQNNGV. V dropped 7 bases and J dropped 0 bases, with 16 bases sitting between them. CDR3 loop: CASTPTPRGSGNTIYF. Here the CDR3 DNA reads TGTGCCAGCACCCCCACTCCCAGGGGCTCTGGAAACACCATATATTTT. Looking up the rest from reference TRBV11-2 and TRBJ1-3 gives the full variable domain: EAGVAQSPRYKIIEKRQSVAFWCNPISGHATLYWYQQILGQGPKLLIQFQNNGVVDDSQLPKDRFSAERLKGVDSTLKIQPAKLEDSAVYLCASTPTPRGSGNTIYFGEGSWLTVV.

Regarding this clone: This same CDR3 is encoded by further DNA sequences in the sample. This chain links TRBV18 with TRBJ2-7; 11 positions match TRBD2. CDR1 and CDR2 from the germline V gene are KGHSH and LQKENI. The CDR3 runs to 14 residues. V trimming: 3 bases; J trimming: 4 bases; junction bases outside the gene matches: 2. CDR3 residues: CASSPGTSGYEQYF. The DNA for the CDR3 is TGTGCCAGCTCACCGGGGACTAGCGGTTACGAGCAGTACTTC. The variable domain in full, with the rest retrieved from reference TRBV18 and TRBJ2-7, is NAGVMQNPRHLVRRRGQEARLRCSPMKGHSHVYWYRQLPEEGLKFMVYLQKENIIDESGMPKERFSAEFPKEGPSILRIQQVVRGDSAAYFCASSPGTSGYEQYFGPGTRLTVT.

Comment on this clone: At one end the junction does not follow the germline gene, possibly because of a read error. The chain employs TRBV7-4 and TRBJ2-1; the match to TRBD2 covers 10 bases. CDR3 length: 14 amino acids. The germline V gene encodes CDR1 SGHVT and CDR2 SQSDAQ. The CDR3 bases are TGTGCCAGCAGCATAGCGGGAGGAGGTAATGAGCAGTTCTTC. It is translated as CASSIAGGGNEQFF.

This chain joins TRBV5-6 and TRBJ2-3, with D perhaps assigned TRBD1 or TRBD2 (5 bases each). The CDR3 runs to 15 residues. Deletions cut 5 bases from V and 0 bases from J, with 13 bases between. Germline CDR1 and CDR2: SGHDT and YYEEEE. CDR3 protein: CASRHWGGSTDTQYF. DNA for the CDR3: TGTGCCAGCAGGCATTGGGGCGGGAGCACAGATACGCAGTATTTT. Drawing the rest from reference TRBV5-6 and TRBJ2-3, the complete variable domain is DAGVTQSPTHLIKTRGQQVTLRCSPKSGHDTVSWYQQALGQGPQFIFQYYEEEERQRGNFPDRFSGHQFPNYSSELNVNALLLGDSALYLCASRHWGGSTDTQYFGPGTRLTVL.

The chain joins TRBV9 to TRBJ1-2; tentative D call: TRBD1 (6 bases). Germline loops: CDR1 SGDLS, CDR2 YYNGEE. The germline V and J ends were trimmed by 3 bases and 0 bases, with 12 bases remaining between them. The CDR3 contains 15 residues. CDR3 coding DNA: TGTGCCAGCAGCGGAGGACAGTTCACTAACTATGGCTACACCTTC. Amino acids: CASSGGQFTNYGYTF. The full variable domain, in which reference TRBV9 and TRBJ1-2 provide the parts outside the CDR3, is DSGVTQTPKHLITATGQRVTLRCSPRSGDLSVYWYQQSLDQGLQFLIQYYNGEERAKGNILERFSAQQFPDLHSELNLSSLELGDSALYFCASSGGQFTNYGYTFGSGTRLTVV.

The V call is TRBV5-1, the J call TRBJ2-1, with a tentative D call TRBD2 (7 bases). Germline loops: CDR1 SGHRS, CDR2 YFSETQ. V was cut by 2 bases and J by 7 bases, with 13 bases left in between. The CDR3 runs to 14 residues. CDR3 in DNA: TGCGCCAGCAGCTTTGGGGGGGCGCGAAATGAGCAGTTCTTC. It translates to CASSFGGARNEQFF.

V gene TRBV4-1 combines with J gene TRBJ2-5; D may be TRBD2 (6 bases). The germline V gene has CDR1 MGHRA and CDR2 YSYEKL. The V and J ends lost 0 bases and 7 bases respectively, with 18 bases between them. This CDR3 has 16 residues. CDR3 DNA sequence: TGCGCCAGCAGCCAAGAAAGGGGTCCCAAGGGAGGGACCCAGTACTTC. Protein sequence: CASSQERGPKGGTQYF.

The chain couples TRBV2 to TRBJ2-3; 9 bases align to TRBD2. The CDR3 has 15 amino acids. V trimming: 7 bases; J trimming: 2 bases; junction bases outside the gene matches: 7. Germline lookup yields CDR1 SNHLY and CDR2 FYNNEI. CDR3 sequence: CASTAGLALTDTQYF. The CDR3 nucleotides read TGTGCCAGCACCGCCGGACTAGCGCTCACAGATACGCAGTATTTT.

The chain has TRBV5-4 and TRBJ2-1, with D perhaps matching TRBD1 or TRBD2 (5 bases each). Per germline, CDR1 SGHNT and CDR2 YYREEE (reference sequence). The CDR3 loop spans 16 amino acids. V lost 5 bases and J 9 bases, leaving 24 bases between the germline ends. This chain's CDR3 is CASSPPLGVLGSEQFF. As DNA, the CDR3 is TGTGCCAGCAGTCCACCCCTGGGGGTCCTAGGGTCTGAGCAGTTCTTC.

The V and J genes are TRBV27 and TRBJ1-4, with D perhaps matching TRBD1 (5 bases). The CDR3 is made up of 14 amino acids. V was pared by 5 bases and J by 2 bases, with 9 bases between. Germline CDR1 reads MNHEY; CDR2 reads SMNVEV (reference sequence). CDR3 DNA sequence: TGTGCCAGCAGTCCAAGGGGTACTAATGAAAAACTGTTTTTT. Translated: CASSPRGTNEKLFF.

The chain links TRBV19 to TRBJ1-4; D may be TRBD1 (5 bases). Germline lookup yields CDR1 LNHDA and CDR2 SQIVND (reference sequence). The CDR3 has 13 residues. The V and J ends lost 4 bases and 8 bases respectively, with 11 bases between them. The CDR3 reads CASSTPGTEKLFF. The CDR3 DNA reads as TGTGCCAGTAGTACCCCCGGGACCGAAAAACTGTTTTTT.

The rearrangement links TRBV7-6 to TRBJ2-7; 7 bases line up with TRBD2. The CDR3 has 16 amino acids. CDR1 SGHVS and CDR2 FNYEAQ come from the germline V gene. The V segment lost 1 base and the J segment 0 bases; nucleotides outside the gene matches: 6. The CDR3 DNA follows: TGTGCCAGCAGCTTAGTTGGGGGGGATCTCTCCTACGAGCAGTACTTC. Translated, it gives CASSLVGGDLSYEQYF.

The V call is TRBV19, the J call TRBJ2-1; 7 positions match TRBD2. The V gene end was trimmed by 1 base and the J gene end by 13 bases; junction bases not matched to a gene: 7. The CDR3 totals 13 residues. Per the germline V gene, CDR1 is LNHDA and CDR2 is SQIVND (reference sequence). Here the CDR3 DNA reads TGTGCCAGTAGTATAGGGGGCGGGAGTAGCCAGTTCTTC. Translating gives CASSIGGGSSQFF.

In DNA form, the CDR3 reads TGTGCCACCAGCAGAGAGCGCGTGACAGCTAACACTGAAGCTTTCTTT. This encodes CATSRERVTANTEAFF. V usage is TRBV15 and J usage is TRBJ1-1; perhaps TRBD1 as D (5 bases). The CDR3 length is 16 residues. V lost 0 bases and J 2 bases, leaving 13 bases between the germline ends. Germline V CDR1 and CDR2: LNHNV, YYDKDF (reference sequence).

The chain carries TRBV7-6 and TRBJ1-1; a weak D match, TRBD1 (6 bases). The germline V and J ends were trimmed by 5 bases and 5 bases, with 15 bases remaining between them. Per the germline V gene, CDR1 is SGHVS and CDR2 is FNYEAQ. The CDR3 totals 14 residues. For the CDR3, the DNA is TGTGCCAGCAGCCCGGGACATCGGGATACTGAAGCTTTCTTT. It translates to CASSPGHRDTEAFF.